This entry lists 9 T cell receptor beta chains sequenced from one sample in a study of blood T cell repertoires in COVID-19 (TCRdb year 2020). The library came from the immunoSEQ multiplex PCR assay. Held by TCRdb, this immuneACCESS table contains in-frame sequences only and omits some clones. Under half of the omission traces to an unresolved V gene where checked; the cause of the rest is unknown. In this sample the table shows some 290,000 clones, 89% of which occur a single time. The ten largest clones add up to approximately 12% of the sample. The sample comprised peripheral blood. The receptor set was obtained from a woman in her twenties or thirties with COVID-19, enrolled during active disease.

The chain employs TRBV4-1 and TRBJ2-2; no clear D. Trimming shortened V by 2 bases and J by 0 bases, and 10 bases separated the two germline ends. CDR3 length: 16 residues. Germline CDR1 is MGHRA and CDR2 is YSYEKL. The CDR3 region is CASSQPTTANTGELFF. In nucleotides, the CDR3 is TGCGCCAGCAGCCAACCAACGACTGCGAACACCGGGGAGCTGTTTTTT.

The chain uses TRBV9 and TRBJ1-1, with a tentative D call TRBD1 (6 bases). This CDR3 comprises 15 residues. The germline CDR1 and CDR2 sequences are SGDLS and YYNGEE. Trimming took off 0 bases at V and 3 bases at J, with 12 bases between the two ends. The chain's CDR3 is CASSVEGGDYTEAFF. In DNA, the CDR3 is TGTGCCAGCAGCGTAGAAGGGGGGGACTACACTGAAGCTTTCTTT.

This chain uses TRBV2 with TRBJ2-5; D remains unclear. This CDR3 region has 17 residues. CDR1 and CDR2 from the germline V gene are SNHLY and FYNNEI. V lost 5 bases and J 5 bases, leaving 24 bases between the germline ends. The DNA of the CDR3 is TGTGCCAGCAGTTCCTTCCCCCTTGAGGTTGGTTGGGAGACCCAGTACTTC. Amino acids: CASSSFPLEVGWETQYF.

This clone is a singleton in its sample. The chain employs TRBV24-1 and TRBJ1-5, with D possibly being TRBD1 (5 bases). The V gene's germline CDR1 is KGHDR and CDR2 SFDVKD. The ends were cut back, 5 bases at V and 2 bases at J, with 6 bases in the middle. The CDR3 runs 13 residues. CDR3 residues: CATSGGGNQPQHF. The CDR3 DNA reads TGTGCCACCAGTGGGGGGGGCAATCAGCCCCAGCATTTT.

This chain connects TRBV6-5 to TRBJ2-7; D possibly corresponds to TRBD2 (7 bases). The V gene lost 7 bases and the J gene lost 4 bases, with 20 bases spanning the gap. Looked up from germline, CDR1 is MNHEY and CDR2 is SVGAGI. CDR3 length: 15 residues. The CDR3 spells CASTKGAGAIYEQYF. CDR3 in DNA: TGTGCCAGCACGAAAGGGGCGGGGGCCATTTACGAGCAGTACTTC.

The chain is built from TRBV19 and TRBJ2-3, with 10 bases that match TRBD2. This CDR3 is built from 14 residues. Germline CDR1 and CDR2: LNHDA and SQIVND (reference sequence). V lost 7 bases and J lost 1; bases outside the gene matches: 2. The CDR3 region is CASTGLAGTDTQYF. DNA of the CDR3: TGTGCCAGTACCGGACTAGCGGGCACAGATACGCAGTATTTT. The variable domain in full, with the rest retrieved from reference TRBV19 and TRBJ2-3, is DGGITQSPKYLFRKEGQNVTLSCEQNLNHDAMYWYRQDPGQGLRLIYYSQIVNDFQKGDIAEGYSVSREKKESFPLTVTSAQKNPTAFYLCASTGLAGTDTQYFGPGTRLTVL.

This clone was seen a single time. J is TRBJ1-2 and V is TRBV2, with D tentatively TRBD1 (6 bases). CDR3 length equals 16 residues. Germline V CDR1 and CDR2: SNHLY, FYNNEI. Trimming took off 2 bases at V and 0 bases at J, with 13 bases between the two ends. The CDR3 sequence is CASSEYRVVTNYGYTF. For the CDR3, the DNA is TGTGCCAGCAGTGAATACAGGGTGGTGACTAACTATGGCTACACCTTC. Variable domain in full (rest from reference TRBV2 and TRBJ1-2): EPEVTQTPSHQVTQMGQEVILRCVPISNHLYFYWYRQILGQKVEFLVSFYNNEISEKSEIFDDQFSVERPDGSNFTLKIRSTKLEDSAMYFCASSEYRVVTNYGYTFGSGTRLTVV.

This clone was seen just once. The chain employs TRBV6-2 or TRBV6-3 and TRBJ1-2, with a weak D call TRBD1 (5 bases). The CDR3 contains 13 residues. V lost 3 bases, J lost 5 bases, and 10 bases lay in between. The germline V gene has CDR1 MNHEY and CDR2 SVGEGT. The CDR3 spells CASSYLPGYGYTF. In DNA form, the CDR3 reads TGTGCCAGCAGTTATCTCCCAGGGTATGGCTACACCTTC.

The chain is built from TRBV4-2 and TRBJ2-7; 9 bases agree with TRBD1. CDR3 length equals 14 residues. The junction had 5 bases not matched to a gene; V was cut back by 2 bases and J by 6 bases. Germline CDR1 and CDR2: LGHNA and YNFKEQ. CDR3 nucleotide sequence: TGTGCCAGCAGCCAACCGGGACAGGGTGGCGAGCAGTACTTC. It is translated as CASSQPGQGGEQYF.